These 31 T cell receptor beta chains were sequenced from one sample in a study of blood T cell repertoires in COVID-19. TCRdb's copy holds only in-frame clones and misses some; the assay was immunoSEQ multiplex PCR. Altogether around 63,000 clones are present, 81% being singletons, with the ten largest covering roughly 28%. Sequencing was carried out using peripheral blood. These receptors were taken from a woman at least 80 years old with active or convalescent COVID-19.

This clone was detected a few times. The rearrangement links TRBV18 to TRBJ1-6; D is ambiguous. Germline V gene data show CDR1 as KGHSH and CDR2 as LQKENI. The CDR3 is made up of 13 amino acids. V lost 6 bases and J lost 4, with 7 bases in between. The CDR3 sequence: CASSREYNSPLHF. The CDR3 DNA reads as TGTGCCAGCTCGAGGGAGTATAATTCACCCCTCCACTTT.

J is TRBJ1-4 and V is TRBV4-3, with no clear D. Germline V gene data show CDR1 as LGHNA and CDR2 as YSLEER. CDR3 length: 13 residues. Trimming stripped 5 bases from V and 5 bases from J, with 9 bases between. The CDR3 DNA is TGCGCCAGCAGCGAGGGAGTCAATGAAAAACTGTTTTTT. Translating gives CASSEGVNEKLFF.

The rearrangement links TRBV5-1 to TRBJ2-5; 14 bases fit TRBD2. CDR3 length: 18 residues. The germline CDR1 and CDR2 sequences are SGHRS and YFSETQ. V dropped 0 bases and J dropped 3; count of bases not matched to a gene: 7. The CDR3 DNA is TGCGCCAGCAGCTTGGGGATGACTAGCGGGGGGGCCGAAGAGACCCAGTACTTC. It translates to CASSLGMTSGGAEETQYF.

The rearrangement joins TRBV7-9 to TRBJ2-3; 14 positions match TRBD2. V was pared by 5 bases and J by 4 bases, with 5 bases of the junction left unmatched. In germline, CDR1 is SEHNR, CDR2 FQNEAQ (reference sequence). The length of the CDR3 is 16 residues. The DNA for the CDR3 is TGTGCCAGCAGCCGACTAGCGGGGGGGCAGGCAGATACGCAGTATTTT. Its translation is CASSRLAGGQADTQYF.

The chain couples TRBV5-1 to TRBJ2-2; D not certain. Trimming took 5 bases from V and 6 from J, leaving 8 bases between them. The V gene's germline CDR1 is SGHRS and CDR2 YFSETQ. The CDR3 totals 12 residues. DNA of the CDR3: TGCGCCAGCAGTGGAGACGCCGGGGAGCTGTTTTTT. Its translation: CASSGDAGELFF. Filled out from reference TRBV5-1 and TRBJ2-2, the complete variable domain reads KAGVTQTPRYLIKTRGQQVTLSCSPISGHRSVSWYQQTPGQGLQFLFEYFSETQRNKGNFPGRFSGRQFSNSRSEMNVSTLELGDSALYLCASSGDAGELFFGEGSRLTVL.

The chain has TRBV2 and TRBJ1-6; 10 nucleotides align to TRBD1. V lost 8 bases, J lost 15 bases, and 10 bases stayed unmatched. Germline CDR1 is SNHLY and CDR2 is FYNNEI. CDR3 length: 13 residues. CDR3 loop: CASLDRGAFHLHF. CDR3 nucleotides: TGTGCCAGCCTGGACAGGGGGGCATTTCACCTCCACTTT. Supplemented by reference TRBV2 and TRBJ1-6, the full variable domain reads EPEVTQTPSHQVTQMGQEVILRCVPISNHLYFYWYRQILGQKVEFLVSFYNNEISEKSEIFDDQFSVERPDGSNFTLKIRSTKLEDSAMYFCASLDRGAFHLHFGNGTRLTVT.

V gene TRBV6-4 combines with J gene TRBJ2-1; TRBD2 matches 11 bases. The trim removed 5 bases at V and 4 bases at J, leaving 7 bases unmatched. The CDR3 has 16 residues. The V gene's germline CDR1 is MRHNA and CDR2 SNTAGT. CDR3: CASSKQGTSGYNEQFF. Written as DNA, the CDR3 is TGTGCCAGCAGTAAACAGGGGACTAGCGGATACAATGAGCAGTTCTTC.

V gene TRBV19 combines with J gene TRBJ2-7; 8 bases are shared with TRBD1. CDR3 size: 14 residues. Germline loops: CDR1 LNHDA, CDR2 SQIVND (reference sequence). The junction had 6 bases not matched to a gene; V was cut back by 7 bases and J by 1 base. CDR3 loop: CASNWGTGSYEQYF. CDR3 bases: TGTGCCAGTAATTGGGGGACAGGTTCCTACGAGCAGTACTTC.

The chain employs TRBV14 and TRBJ1-6, with D perhaps matching TRBD1 (5 bases). Trimming took 2 bases from V and 8 from J, leaving 7 bases between them. The germline V gene encodes CDR1 SGHDN and CDR2 FVKESK. The CDR3 loop spans 13 amino acids. The CDR3 reads CASSQTGDSPLHF. In DNA form, the CDR3 reads TGTGCCAGCAGCCAAACAGGTGATTCACCCCTCCACTTT.

A few counts support this clone. The chain has TRBV24-1 and TRBJ1-2; D gene uncertain. V shed 1 base and J shed 1 base, with 6 bases lying between them. The CDR3 is 14 amino acids. The V gene's germline CDR1 is KGHDR and CDR2 SFDVKD. The chain's CDR3 is CATSDLALNYGYTF. The CDR3 DNA reads as TGTGCCACCAGTGATTTAGCGCTTAACTATGGCTACACCTTC.

This sequence joins TRBV7-9 and TRBJ1-2; no clear D. This CDR3 comprises 17 residues. V lost 5 bases to trimming and J lost 0 bases, with 19 bases between them. Germline CDR1 reads SEHNR; CDR2 reads FQNEAQ (reference sequence). CDR3 nucleotides: TGTGCCAGCAGCCCATCCCACCTCAGCGCCTCTAACTATGGCTACACCTTC. It encodes CASSPSHLSASNYGYTF. The variable domain in full, with the rest retrieved from reference TRBV7-9 and TRBJ1-2, is DTGVSQNPRHKITKRGQNVTFRCDPISEHNRLYWYRQTLGQGPEFLTYFQNEAQLEKSRLLSDRFSAERPKGSFSTLEIQRTEQGDSAMYLCASSPSHLSASNYGYTFGSGTRLTVV.

The genes are TRBV10-3 and TRBJ1-1; a weak D match, TRBD1 (5 bases). The V end was cut by 3 bases, the J end by 2 bases, with 13 bases between. CDR3 size: 15 residues. The germline gives CDR1 ENHRY, CDR2 SYGVKD. The CDR3 nucleotides are TGTGCCATCAGTGACGGTGCAGGGTCCAACACTGAAGCTTTCTTT. Amino acids: CAISDGAGSNTEAFF.

This chain links TRBV7-2 with TRBJ1-1; 7 bases match TRBD1. V shed 4 bases and J 2 bases; nucleotides not matched to a gene: 4. The CDR3 sequence is 14 residues long. Germline CDR1 reads SGHTA; CDR2 reads FQGNSA. The CDR3 DNA reads TGTGCCAGCAGCTGGGACAGTGTCAACACTGAAGCTTTCTTT. Protein sequence: CASSWDSVNTEAFF. The full variable domain, with the rest looked up from reference TRBV7-2 and TRBJ1-1, is GAGVSQSPSNKVTEKGKDVELRCDPISGHTALYWYRQSLGQGLEFLIYFQGNSAPDKSGLPSDRFSAERTGGSVSTLTIQRTQQEDSAVYLCASSWDSVNTEAFFGQGTRLTVV.

Here the CDR3 reads CATSDSSGVNYGYTF. In DNA form, the CDR3 reads TGTGCCACCAGTGATTCGTCAGGGGTAAACTATGGCTACACCTTC. The gene calls are TRBV24-1 and TRBJ1-2; possible D gene TRBD1, 6 bases. Germline CDR1 and CDR2: KGHDR and SFDVKD. With 2 bases removed from V and 2 bases from J, the gap between germline ends came to 11 bases. The CDR3 is 15 residues long.

This clone appeared a single time. The genes are TRBV6-2 or TRBV6-3 and TRBJ1-2; D is uncertain. V was clipped by 3 bases and J by 8 bases, with 13 bases between them. CDR1 and CDR2 from the germline V gene are MNHEY and SVGEGT. The CDR3 spans 13 residues. The CDR3 sequence is CASSYSGREGYTF. The CDR3, as DNA: TGTGCCAGCAGTTATAGTGGGAGAGAAGGCTACACCTTC.

The chain links TRBV25-1 to TRBJ1-3; 7 bases are a match to TRBD1. V shed 3 bases and J 2 bases; nucleotides not matched to a gene: 7. Germline CDR1 is MGHDK and CDR2 is SYGVNS. CDR3 size: 16 residues. CDR3 loop: CASSDRQGGTGNTIYF. DNA of the CDR3: TGTGCCAGCAGTGACCGACAGGGAGGTACTGGAAACACCATATATTTT.

This clone was seen once. This chain connects TRBV11-2 to TRBJ2-5; possible D gene TRBD2, 6 bases. The germline V gene encodes CDR1 SGHAT and CDR2 FQNNGV. This CDR3 has 14 amino acids. Trimming took 4 bases from V and 2 from J, leaving 11 bases between them. For the CDR3, the DNA is TGTGCCAGCAGCTCGGGACTTTATCAAGAGACCCAGTACTTC. As protein: CASSSGLYQETQYF.

The rearrangement uses TRBV3-1 (or the pseudogene TRBV3-2) and TRBJ1-1; perhaps TRBD1 as D (5 bases). Germline CDR1 LGHDT, CDR2 YNNKEL (reference sequence). There are 13 residues in the CDR3. V was trimmed by 0 bases and J by 11 bases, leaving 13 bases between them. CDR3 sequence (DNA): TGTGCCAGCAGCCAAGACGAAGGGGCAGGGGCTTTCTTT. Its translation: CASSQDEGAGAFF.

V usage is TRBV19 and J usage is TRBJ1-1; TRBD1 agrees at 8 bases. V gave up 6 bases and J gave up 3 bases; unmatched junction bases: 3. Germline V CDR1 and CDR2: LNHDA, SQIVND (reference sequence). The CDR3 runs 13 residues. DNA for the CDR3: TGTGCCAGTAGCCAACAGGGGGACACTGAAGCTTTCTTT. This codes for CASSQQGDTEAFF.

The V call is TRBV9, the J call TRBJ2-5; D gene unclear. The germline V gene has CDR1 SGDLS and CDR2 YYNGEE. The V and J ends lost 0 bases and 2 bases respectively, with 11 bases between them. The CDR3 contains 15 residues. CDR3: CASSVGSLGQETQYF. DNA of the CDR3: TGTGCCAGCAGCGTAGGGAGTTTAGGTCAAGAGACCCAGTACTTC.

This clone has a single count. V gene TRBV4-3 combines with J gene TRBJ1-3; 10 bases fit TRBD1. Germline V lookup: CDR1 LGHNA, CDR2 YSLEER. J lost 7 bases, V lost 0 bases, and 6 bases had no gene match. The CDR3 totals 16 residues. This CDR3 is CASSQDTLDRGNTIYF. The CDR3 region has the DNA TGCGCCAGCAGCCAAGATACTTTGGACAGGGGGAACACCATATATTTT.

The J gene is TRBJ1-4, the V gene TRBV27; D is perhaps TRBD1 (6 bases). The V gene lost 3 bases and the J gene lost 5 bases, with 10 bases spanning the gap. Germline V gene sequence: CDR1 MNHEY, CDR2 SMNVEV (reference sequence). The CDR3 contains 14 residues. CDR3 in DNA: TGTGCCAGCAGTTTCTCAGGGGCGAATGAAAAACTGTTTTTT. It translates to CASSFSGANEKLFF.

The chain is built from TRBV7-9 and TRBJ1-3; unclear D gene. The V gene lost 5 bases and the J gene lost 6 bases, with 11 bases spanning the gap. This CDR3 comprises 13 residues. CDR1 is SEHNR and CDR2 is FQNEAQ in the germline V gene (reference sequence). The CDR3 loop is CASSLGLANTIYF. For the CDR3, the DNA is TGTGCCAGCAGCCTAGGACTAGCAAACACCATATATTTT.

V and J are TRBV5-4 and TRBJ2-7, with D maybe TRBD1 (6 bases). This CDR3 contains 15 residues. The germline V and J ends were trimmed by 3 bases and 6 bases, with 19 bases remaining between them. The V gene's germline CDR1 is SGHNT and CDR2 YYREEE (reference sequence). The CDR3 loop is CASSWDQGWGSEQYF. The CDR3 DNA reads as TGTGCCAGCAGCTGGGATCAGGGGTGGGGGAGCGAGCAGTACTTC. The whole variable domain, filled in from reference TRBV5-4 and TRBJ2-7, reads ETGVTQSPTHLIKTRGQQVTLRCSSQSGHNTVSWYQQALGQGPQFIFQYYREEENGRGNFPPRFSGLQFPNYSSELNVNALELDDSALYLCASSWDQGWGSEQYFGPGTRLTVT.

This chain joins TRBV4-1 and TRBJ1-1; 8 bases match TRBD1. The germline gives CDR1 MGHRA, CDR2 YSYEKL. The J segment lost 2 bases and the V segment lost 6 bases, leaving 17 bases of the junction unmatched. CDR3 length equals 18 residues. CDR3 residues: CASSLRQGARWGNTEAFF. In DNA, the CDR3 is TGCGCCAGCAGTCTTCGGCAGGGGGCCCGGTGGGGAAACACTGAAGCTTTCTTT.

The chain joins TRBV6-2 or TRBV6-3 to TRBJ2-7; tentative D call: TRBD2 (6 bases). CDR1 and CDR2 from the germline V gene are MNHEY and SVGEGT. CDR3 length: 14 residues. Trimming left V 4 bases short and J 3 bases short, with 13 bases between. The CDR3 is CASSSVQGGYEQYF. The CDR3 DNA follows: TGTGCCAGCAGTTCGGTGCAGGGAGGCTACGAGCAGTACTTC.

This clone showed up just a few times. The V gene is TRBV19, the J gene TRBJ1-1; 9 bases are a match to TRBD1. This CDR3 has 15 residues. Germline V gives CDR1 LNHDA, CDR2 SQIVND (reference sequence). After removal of 8 bases from V and 5 bases from J, the junction contained 12 bases not matched to a gene. The CDR3 protein is CASWGTGKARTEAFF. The CDR3 bases are TGTGCCAGTTGGGGGACAGGGAAGGCGAGAACTGAAGCTTTCTTT.

V and J are TRBV27 and TRBJ1-1, with D hard to call. The length of the CDR3 is 13 residues. V was shortened by 3 bases and J by 5 bases, with 10 bases between the two germline ends. From germline, CDR1 is MNHEY and CDR2 SMNVEV (reference sequence). CDR3 bases: TGTGCCAGCAGTTTTTCTGGGAGGACTGAAGCTTTCTTT. Its translation: CASSFSGRTEAFF.

The chain employs TRBV4-3 and TRBJ2-1; 9 bases map to TRBD1. V gave up 5 bases and J gave up 5 bases; unmatched junction bases: 7. Germline CDR1 LGHNA, CDR2 YSLEER. The CDR3 spans 15 residues. The CDR3 DNA sequence: TGCGCCAGCAGCTTACAGGGGGCCCACGACAATGAGCAGTTCTTC. This encodes CASSLQGAHDNEQFF.

J is TRBJ1-2 and V is TRBV28; D not resolved. In germline, CDR1 is MDHEN, CDR2 SYDVKM. There are 13 residues in the CDR3. Between the trimmed V and J ends, which lost 2 bases and 0 bases, there was a span of 4 bases. This CDR3 reads CASSLLSNYGYTF. CDR3 sequence (DNA): TGTGCCAGCAGTTTACTGTCTAACTATGGCTACACCTTC.

The rearrangement links TRBV24-1 to TRBJ1-1; weak D call: TRBD1 (6 bases). Germline CDR1 and CDR2: KGHDR and SFDVKD. The CDR3 is 12 amino acids. Trimming pared 7 bases from V and 1 base from J, leaving 6 bases between. The CDR3: CATRGANTEAFF. DNA for the CDR3: TGTGCCACCAGGGGGGCGAACACTGAAGCTTTCTTT.